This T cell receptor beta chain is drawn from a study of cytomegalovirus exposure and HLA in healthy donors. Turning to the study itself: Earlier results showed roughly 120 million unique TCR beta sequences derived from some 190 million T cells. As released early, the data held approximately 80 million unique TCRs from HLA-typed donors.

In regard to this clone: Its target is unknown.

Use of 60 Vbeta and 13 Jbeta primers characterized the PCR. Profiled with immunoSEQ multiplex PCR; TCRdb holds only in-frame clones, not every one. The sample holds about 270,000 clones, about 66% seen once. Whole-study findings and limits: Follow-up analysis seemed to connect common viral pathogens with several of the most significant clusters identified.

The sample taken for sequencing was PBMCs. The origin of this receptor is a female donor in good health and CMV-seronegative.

CDR3 nucleotides: TGTGCCAGCAGCTTATCCGGGCGGGGGCTCTTTGAGCAGTTCTTC. It encodes CASSLSGRGLFEQFF. The chain couples TRBV7-2 to TRBJ2-1; D might be TRBD2 (7 bases). Germline values: CDR1 SGHTA, CDR2 FQGNSA. With 2 bases removed from V and 9 bases from J, the gap between germline ends came to 17 bases. This CDR3 contains 15 residues.